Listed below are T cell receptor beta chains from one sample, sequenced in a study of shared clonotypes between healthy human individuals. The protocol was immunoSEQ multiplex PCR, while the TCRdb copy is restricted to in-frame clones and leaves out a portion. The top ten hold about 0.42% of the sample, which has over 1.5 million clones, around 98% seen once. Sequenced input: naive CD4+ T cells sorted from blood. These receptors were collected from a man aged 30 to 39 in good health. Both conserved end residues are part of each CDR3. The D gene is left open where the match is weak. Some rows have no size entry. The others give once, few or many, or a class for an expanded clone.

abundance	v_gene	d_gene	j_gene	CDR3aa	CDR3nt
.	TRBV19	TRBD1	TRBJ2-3	CASSPPGQGEGTQYF	TGTGCCAGTAGCCCACCGGGACAGGGGGAAGGTACGCAGTATTTT
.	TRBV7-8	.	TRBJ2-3	CASSRGFAPTDTQYF	TGTGCCAGCAGCCGGGGGTTCGCGCCAACAGATACGCAGTATTTT
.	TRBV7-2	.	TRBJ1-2	CASSPDRRANYGYTF	TGTGCCAGCAGCCCCGACAGGAGAGCTAACTATGGCTACACCTTC
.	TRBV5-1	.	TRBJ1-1	CASSLGMNTEAFF	TGCGCCAGCAGCTTGGGCATGAACACTGAAGCTTTCTTT
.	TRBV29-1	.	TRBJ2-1	CSVWRAASYNEQFF	TGCAGCGTTTGGAGGGCGGCCTCCTACAATGAGCAGTTCTTC
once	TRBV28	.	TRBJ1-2	CASRGEVGYGYTF	TGTGCCAGCAGGGGGGAGGTAGGTTATGGCTACACCTTC
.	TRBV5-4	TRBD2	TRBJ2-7	CASSSLGTSGPAGREQYF	TGTGCCAGCAGCTCGCTCGGGACTAGCGGTCCCGCGGGGAGGGAGCAGTACTTC
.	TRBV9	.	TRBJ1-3	CASSVATGPGNTIYF	TGTGCCAGCAGCGTAGCTACCGGACCTGGAAACACCATATATTTT
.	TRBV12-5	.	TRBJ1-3	CASAERNGNTIYF	TGTGCTAGTGCCGAGAGGAATGGAAACACCATATATTTT
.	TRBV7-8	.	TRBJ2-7	CASSLEAASSYEQYF	TGTGCCAGCAGCTTAGAGGCGGCCAGCTCCTACGAGCAGTACTTC
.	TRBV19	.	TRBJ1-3	CASSSGNSGNTIYF	TGTGCCAGTAGCTCAGGGAACTCTGGAAACACCATATATTTT
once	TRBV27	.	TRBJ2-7	CASSIARHYEQYF	TGTGCCAGCAGCATCGCGAGACACTACGAGCAGTACTTC
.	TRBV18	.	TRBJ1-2	CATTLKAGEGYTF	TGTGCCACCACATTAAAGGCGGGTGAAGGCTACACCTTC
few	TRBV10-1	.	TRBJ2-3	CASSDGLRGTDTQYF	TGCGCCAGCAGTGACGGGCTGAGGGGCACAGATACGCAGTATTTT
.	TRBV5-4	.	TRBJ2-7	CASSLGAGVRSSYEQYF	TGTGCCAGCAGCTTGGGGGCAGGGGTGAGGAGCTCCTACGAGCAGTACTTC
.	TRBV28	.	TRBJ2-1	CASSSGRGGAFYNEQFF	TGTGCCAGCAGTTCCGGGCGAGGAGGGGCTTTCTACAATGAGCAGTTCTTC
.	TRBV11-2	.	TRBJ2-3	CASSLVRGITDTQYF	TGTGCCAGCAGCTTAGTGAGAGGGATCACAGATACGCAGTATTTT
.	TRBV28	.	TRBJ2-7	CASHADAYEQYF	TGTGCCAGCCACGCGGACGCCTACGAGCAGTACTTC
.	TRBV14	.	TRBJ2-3	CASSHSDTQYF	TGTGCCAGCAGTCACTCAGATACGCAGTATTTT
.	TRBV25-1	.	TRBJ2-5	CASSRGGQETQYF	TGTGCCAGCAGTAGGGGGGGCCAAGAGACCCAGTACTTC
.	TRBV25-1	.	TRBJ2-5	CASSRGGAAVETQYF	TGTGCCAGCAGTAGGGGGGGCGCAGCGGTGGAGACCCAGTACTTC
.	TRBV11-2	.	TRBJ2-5	CASSPGRGQETQYF	TGTGCCAGCAGCCCGGGCAGGGGACAAGAGACCCAGTACTTC
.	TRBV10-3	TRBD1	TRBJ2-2	CAIQDRTNTGELFF	TGTGCCATCCAGGACAGGACGAACACCGGGGAGCTGTTTTTT
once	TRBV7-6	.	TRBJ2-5	CASSLPGRIGETQYF	TGTGCCAGCAGCTTACCCGGACGGATAGGAGAGACCCAGTACTTC
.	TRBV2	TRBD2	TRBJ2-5	CASSGLAGQETQYF	TGTGCCAGCAGTGGACTAGCGGGACAAGAGACCCAGTACTTC
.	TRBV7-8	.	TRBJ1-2	CASSFTRDNYGYTF	TGTGCCAGCAGCTTTACCAGAGATAACTATGGCTACACCTTC
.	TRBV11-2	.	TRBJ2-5	CASSLDRGGQETQYF	TGTGCCAGCAGCTTAGATCGAGGGGGCCAAGAGACCCAGTACTTC
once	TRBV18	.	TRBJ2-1	CASSRATGRDRSNEQFF	TGTGCCAGCTCACGGGCGACAGGGAGGGATCGTAGCAATGAGCAGTTCTTC
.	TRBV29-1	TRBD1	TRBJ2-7	CSVLGQEYSYEQYF	TGCAGCGTTCTGGGACAGGAATACTCCTACGAGCAGTACTTC
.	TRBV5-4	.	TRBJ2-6	CASSPGVLSGANVLTF	TGTGCCAGCAGCCCGGGGGTCCTCTCTGGGGCCAACGTCCTGACTTTC
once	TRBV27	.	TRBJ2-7	CASSLKGGALLRYEQYF	TGTGCCAGCAGTTTAAAGGGGGGGGCCCTCCTAAGGTACGAGCAGTACTTC
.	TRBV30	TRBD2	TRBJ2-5	CAWSVTSGSLETQYF	TGTGCCTGGAGCGTAACTAGCGGGAGCCTGGAGACCCAGTACTTC
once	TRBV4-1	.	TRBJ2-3	CASSQDPLNTDTQYF	TGCGCCAGCAGCCAAGACCCACTTAACACAGATACGCAGTATTTT
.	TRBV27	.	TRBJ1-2	CASSFSRLYGYTF	TGTGCCAGCAGTTTCAGCCGTCTCTATGGCTACACCTTC
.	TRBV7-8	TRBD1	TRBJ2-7	CASSSVTGNEQYF	TGTGCCAGCAGCTCTGTGACAGGGAACGAGCAGTACTTC
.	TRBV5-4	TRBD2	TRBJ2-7	CASSLPGASGDEQYF	TGTGCCAGCAGCTTGCCGGGGGCTAGCGGGGACGAGCAGTACTTC
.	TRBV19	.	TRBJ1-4	CASSFRATNEKLFF	TGTGCCAGTAGTTTCAGAGCAACTAATGAAAAACTGTTTTTT
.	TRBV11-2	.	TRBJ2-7	CASSLDHLADAYEQYF	TGTGCCAGCAGCTTAGATCACCTAGCAGATGCCTACGAGCAGTACTTC
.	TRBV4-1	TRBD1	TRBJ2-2	CASRDPGQGKTGELFF	TGCGCCAGCAGGGATCCGGGACAGGGAAAAACCGGGGAGCTGTTTTTT
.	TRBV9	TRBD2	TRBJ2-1	CASSARTSGPYNEQFF	TGTGCCAGCAGCGCGCGGACTAGCGGGCCCTACAATGAGCAGTTCTTC
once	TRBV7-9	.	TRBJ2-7	CASSLAGGPYEQYF	TGTGCCAGCAGCTTAGCGGGAGGTCCCTACGAGCAGTACTTC
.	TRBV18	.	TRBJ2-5	CASSPPSARQGETQYF	TGTGCCAGCTCACCACCTTCCGCCCGCCAAGGGGAGACCCAGTACTTC
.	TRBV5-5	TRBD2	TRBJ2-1	CASRAPGLAGVEQFF	TGTGCCAGCAGAGCTCCGGGACTAGCGGGAGTTGAGCAGTTCTTC
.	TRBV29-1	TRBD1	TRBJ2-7	CSAGTGRDEQYF	TGCAGCGCCGGGACAGGGCGTGACGAGCAGTACTTC
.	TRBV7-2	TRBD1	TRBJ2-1	CASSLEGGLVYNEQFF	TGTGCCAGCAGCTTAGAAGGGGGCTTAGTCTACAATGAGCAGTTCTTC
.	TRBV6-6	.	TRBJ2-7	CASSSAGADSYEQYF	TGTGCCAGCAGTTCGGCAGGGGCCGACTCCTACGAGCAGTACTTC
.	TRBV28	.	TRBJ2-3	CASRDRETDTQYF	TGTGCCAGCAGGGACAGAGAGACAGATACGCAGTATTTT
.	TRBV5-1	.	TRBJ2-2	CASSLSTGRNAGELFF	TGCGCCAGCAGCTTGTCGACAGGAAGGAACGCCGGGGAGCTGTTTTTT
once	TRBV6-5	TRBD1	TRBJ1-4	CASRKSGGPQKLFF	TGTGCCAGCAGAAAATCAGGGGGGCCTCAAAAACTGTTTTTT
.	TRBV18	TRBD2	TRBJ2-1	CASSPLEREIEQFF	TGTGCCAGCTCACCACTAGAGCGGGAGATTGAGCAGTTCTTC
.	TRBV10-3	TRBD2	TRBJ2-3	CAISGLAGRSTDTQYF	TGTGCCATCAGTGGACTAGCGGGGCGTAGCACAGATACGCAGTATTTT
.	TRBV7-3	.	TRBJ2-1	CASSLVPQSSYNEQFF	TGTGCCAGCAGCTTAGTTCCCCAGAGCTCCTACAATGAGCAGTTCTTC